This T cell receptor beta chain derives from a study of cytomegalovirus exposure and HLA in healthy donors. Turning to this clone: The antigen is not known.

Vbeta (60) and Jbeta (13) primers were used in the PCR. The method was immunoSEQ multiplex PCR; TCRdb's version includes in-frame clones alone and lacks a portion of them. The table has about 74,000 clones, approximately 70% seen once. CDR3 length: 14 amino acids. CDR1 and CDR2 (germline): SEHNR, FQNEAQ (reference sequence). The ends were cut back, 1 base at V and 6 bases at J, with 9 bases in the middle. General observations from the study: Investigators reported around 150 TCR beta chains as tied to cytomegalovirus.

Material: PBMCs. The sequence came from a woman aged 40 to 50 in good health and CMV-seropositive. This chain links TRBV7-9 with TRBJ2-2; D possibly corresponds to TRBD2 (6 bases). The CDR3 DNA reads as TGTGCCAGCAGCTTAGGACTAGGTCCCGGGGAGCTGTTTTTT. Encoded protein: CASSLGLGPGELFF.